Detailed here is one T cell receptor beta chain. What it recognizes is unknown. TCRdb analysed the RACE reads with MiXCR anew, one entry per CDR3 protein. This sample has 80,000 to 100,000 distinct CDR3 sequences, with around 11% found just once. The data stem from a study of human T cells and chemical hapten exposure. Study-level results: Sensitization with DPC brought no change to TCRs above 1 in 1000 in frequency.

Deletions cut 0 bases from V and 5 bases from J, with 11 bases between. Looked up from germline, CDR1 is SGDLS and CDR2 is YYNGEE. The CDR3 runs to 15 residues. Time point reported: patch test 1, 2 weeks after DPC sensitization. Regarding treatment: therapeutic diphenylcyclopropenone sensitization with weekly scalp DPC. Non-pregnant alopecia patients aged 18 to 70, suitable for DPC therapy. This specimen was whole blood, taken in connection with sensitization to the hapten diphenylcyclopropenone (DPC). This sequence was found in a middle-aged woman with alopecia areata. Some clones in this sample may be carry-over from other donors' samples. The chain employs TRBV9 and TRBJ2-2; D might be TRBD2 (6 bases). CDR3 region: CASSVVGSDTGELFF. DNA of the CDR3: TGTGCCAGCAGCGTAGTCGGGAGTGATACCGGGGAGCTGTTTTTT.